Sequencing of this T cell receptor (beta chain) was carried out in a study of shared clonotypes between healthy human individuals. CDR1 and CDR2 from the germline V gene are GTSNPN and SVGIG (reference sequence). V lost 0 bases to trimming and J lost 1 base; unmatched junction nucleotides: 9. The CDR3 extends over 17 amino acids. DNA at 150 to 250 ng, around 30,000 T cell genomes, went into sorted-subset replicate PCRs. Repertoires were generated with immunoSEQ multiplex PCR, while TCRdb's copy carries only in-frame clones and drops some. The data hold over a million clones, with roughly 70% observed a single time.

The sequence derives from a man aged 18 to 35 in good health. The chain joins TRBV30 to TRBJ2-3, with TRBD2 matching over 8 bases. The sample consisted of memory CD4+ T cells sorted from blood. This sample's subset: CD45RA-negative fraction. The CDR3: CAWSVYFGGGRTDTQYF. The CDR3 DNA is TGTGCCTGGAGTGTATATTTCGGGGGGGGCCGCACAGATACGCAGTATTTT.